This T cell receptor (beta chain) stems from a study of CD8 T cells in Susac syndrome (dated by TCRdb to the late 2010s). The study in broad terms: Repertoire sequencing was used to test whether CD8+ T cell activation and differentiation in Susac syndrome was antigen driven. The clonality of the CD8+ T cell repertoire was compared across 11 to 12 healthy donors, about 14 Susac syndrome patients and about 16 multiple sclerosis patients. Overall study outcomes, separate from this receptor: The study acknowledged that relatively few individuals were included in the TCR sequencing and HLA analysis.

Peripheral blood CD8+ and CD4+ T cells from healthy donors, Susac syndrome patients and multiple sclerosis patients were profiled by high-throughput TCR beta sequencing. The multiple sclerosis controls were treatment-naive patients who had stable or active relapsing-remitting disease and met the revised McDonald criteria. CD8+ TEMRA cells were enriched by FACS, while bulk CD8+ and CD4+ T cells were purified by magnetic negative isolation. Blood was collected in EDTA tubes and processed within 24 hours, with PBMCs isolated through density gradient centrifugation. PBMCs intended for TCR sequencing were cryopreserved in liquid nitrogen and thawed later in a water bath at 37 degrees C. Purity of sorted or isolated CD4+, CD8+ and CD8+ TEMRA cells was at least 90%. RNA was extracted using the RNeasy kit, and about 0.5 to 1 ug of the RNA was reverse transcribed with random hexamers. TCR beta CDR3 regions were amplified with the immunoSEQ multiplex PCR assay covering 54 Vbeta and 13 Jbeta segments. To correct PCR amplification bias, a synthetic template baseline was used for both primer optimization and computational correction. Processing in the source paper ran as follows. Only productive sequences were kept, with reads annotated to V, D and J genes according to IMGT and analyzed in immunoSEQ Analyzer. Clonality was calculated as one minus the Shannon entropy normalized by log2 of the number of productive unique sequences. Public and private clones were assessed among the 100 most prevalent clones of each patient and control. A clone was defined as Susac-specific if it was absent from the healthy and MS cohorts, from some 1,100 published viral clones and from other ImmuneACCESS disease sequences. The public reads were reprocessed in TCRdb via fastp at Q25 and MiXCR, keeping in-frame beta chains. Rows with one shared CDR3 protein collapse into an entry with the most common genes and DNA. These V and J calls are TCRdb output, not the study's own analysis. Within this sample are under 200,000 distinct CDR3 sequences, with roughly 95% of them counted one time only. The ten largest clones represent about 0.15% of the sample.

Of note for this clonotype: It lacks a known antigen. No qualities accompany the bases; no much larger clone lies one base away.

Counted from cysteine to phenylalanine, this CDR3 has 14 amino acids. Here the CDR3 DNA is all that survives: 42 bases in frame from base 1. Ends trimmed: V by 6 bases, J by 5 bases; bases unmatched to a gene: 10. The germline V gene provides CDR1 MDHEN and CDR2 SYDVKM. This receptor was identified in a human donor with multiple sclerosis. Sequenced sample: CD8+ T cells from PBMCs. The rearranged chain carries TRBV28 and TRBJ2-7; 7 bases in the junction line up with TRBD1. The nucleotide sequence reads TGTGCCAGCAGCCGACAGGGTTTCCCCCACGAGCAGTACTTC. Its protein product is CASSRQGFPHEQYF. The variable domain in full, with residues beyond the CDR3 obtained from the reference TRBV28 and TRBJ2-7 genes, is DVKVTQSSRYLVKRTGEKVFLECVQDMDHENMFWYRQDPGLGLRLIYFSYDVKMKEKGDIPEGYSVSREKKERFSLILESASTNQTSMYLCASSRQGFPHEQYFGPGTRLTVT.